This T cell receptor (beta chain) emerged from a study of shared clonotypes between healthy human individuals. Clones were read by immunoSEQ multiplex PCR, and TCRdb kept only the in-frame ones, dropping some. This table holds roughly 720,000 clones, about 92% found once. Whole-study findings and limits: Clonotypes not shared had lower generation probabilities than those common to all four donors.

Details on this clone: Its antigen is currently unknown.

To make CD8 memory, CD45RO+ cells were put together with CCR7-negative CD45RA+ TemRA cells. Trimming shortened V by 0 bases and J by 5 bases, and 10 bases separated the two germline ends. The CDR3 is 14 amino acids. Germline CDR1 is SGDLS and CDR2 is YYNGEE. The sequenced material came from memory CD8+ T cells from PBMCs. Subset indicated: CD45RO+ cells pooled with CCR7-negative TemRA cells. The clonotype was recovered from a man in his late teens or twenties in good health. Some clones in this sample may be carry-over from other donors' samples. The genes are TRBV9 and TRBJ2-3; D is unclear. CDR3 in DNA: TGTGCCAGCAGCGTAGAGGGATTTGGAGATACGCAGTATTTT. Protein product: CASSVEGFGDTQYF. The full variable domain, with the rest looked up from reference TRBV9 and TRBJ2-3, is DSGVTQTPKHLITATGQRVTLRCSPRSGDLSVYWYQQSLDQGLQFLIQYYNGEERAKGNILERFSAQQFPDLHSELNLSSLELGDSALYFCASSVEGFGDTQYFGPGTRLTVL.